This T cell receptor (beta chain) was captured by sequencing in a study of blood T cell repertoires in COVID-19. Background on the study: Samples taken during acute and convalescent COVID-19 were collected in the United States, Italy and Spain.

Germline CDR1 KGHSH, CDR2 LQKENI. CDR3 size: 16 residues. Trimming left V 2 bases short and J 2 bases short, with 15 bases between. Generated by immunoSEQ multiplex PCR, the TCRdb table keeps only in-frame clones and is missing some. The data show approximately 100,000 clones, less than 85% seen once. The chain joins TRBV18 to TRBJ1-2; maybe TRBD1 (5 bases). The specimen sequenced was peripheral blood. This TCR was sampled from a human donor in a cohort sampled during active or convalescent COVID-19. The CDR3 coding sequence is TGTGCCAGCTCACCAGGCACGGGGGGGTCCAACTATGGCTACACCTTC. Translation gives CASSPGTGGSNYGYTF.